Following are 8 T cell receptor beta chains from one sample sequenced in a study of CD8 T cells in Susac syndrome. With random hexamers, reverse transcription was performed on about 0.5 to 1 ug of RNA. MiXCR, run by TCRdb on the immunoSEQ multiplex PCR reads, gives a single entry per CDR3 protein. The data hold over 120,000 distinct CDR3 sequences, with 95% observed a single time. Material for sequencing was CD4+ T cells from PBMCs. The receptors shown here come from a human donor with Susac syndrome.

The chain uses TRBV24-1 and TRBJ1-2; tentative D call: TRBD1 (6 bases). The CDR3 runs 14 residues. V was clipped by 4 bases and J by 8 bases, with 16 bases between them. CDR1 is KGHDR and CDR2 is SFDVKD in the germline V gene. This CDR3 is CATSEGTSLSGYTF. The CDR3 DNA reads TGTGCCACCAGTGAAGGGACAAGCCTCTCCGGCTACACCTTC.

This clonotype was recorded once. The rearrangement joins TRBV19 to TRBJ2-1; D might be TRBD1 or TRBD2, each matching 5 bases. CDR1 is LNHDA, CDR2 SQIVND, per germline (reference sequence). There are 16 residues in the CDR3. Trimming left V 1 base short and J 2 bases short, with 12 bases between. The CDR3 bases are TGTGCCAGTAGTATAGCGGCAGGGACGGCCTACAATGAGCAGTTCTTC. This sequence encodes CASSIAAGTAYNEQFF.

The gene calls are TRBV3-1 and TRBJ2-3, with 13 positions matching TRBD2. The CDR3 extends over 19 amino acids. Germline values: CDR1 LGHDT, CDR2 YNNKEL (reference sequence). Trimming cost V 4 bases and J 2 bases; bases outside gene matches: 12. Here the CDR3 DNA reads TGTGCCAGCAGCCTCCAACTACGGACTAGCGGGAGTAACACAGATACGCAGTATTTT. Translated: CASSLQLRTSGSNTDTQYF.

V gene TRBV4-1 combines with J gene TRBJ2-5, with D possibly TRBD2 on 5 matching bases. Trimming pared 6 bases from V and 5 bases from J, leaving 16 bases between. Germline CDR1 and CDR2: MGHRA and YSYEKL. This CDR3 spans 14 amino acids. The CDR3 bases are TGCGCCAGCAGACGGATAGCCGGGATGGAGACCCAGTACTTC. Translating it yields CASRRIAGMETQYF.

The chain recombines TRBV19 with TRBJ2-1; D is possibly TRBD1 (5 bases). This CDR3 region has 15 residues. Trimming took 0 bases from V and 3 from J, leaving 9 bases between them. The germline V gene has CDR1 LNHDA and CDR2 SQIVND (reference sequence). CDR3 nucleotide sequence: TGTGCCAGTAGTATAGATGGGGCAAACTACAATGAGCAGTTCTTC. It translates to CASSIDGANYNEQFF.

CDR3 in amino acids: CSVLRDTGELFF. The CDR3 bases are TGCAGCGTTCTGCGAGACACCGGGGAGCTGTTTTTT. This rearrangement joins TRBV29-1 to TRBJ2-2; D ambiguous. Germline loops: CDR1 SQVTM, CDR2 ANQGSEA. V was pared by 5 bases and J by 3 bases, with 7 bases between. CDR3 size: 12 residues.

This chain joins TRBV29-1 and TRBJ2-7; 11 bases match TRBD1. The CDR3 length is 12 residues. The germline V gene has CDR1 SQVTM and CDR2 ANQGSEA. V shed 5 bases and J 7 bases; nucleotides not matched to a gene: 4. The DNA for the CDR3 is TGCAGCGTTCCGGGACAGGGGGGGGAGCAGTACTTC. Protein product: CSVPGQGGEQYF.

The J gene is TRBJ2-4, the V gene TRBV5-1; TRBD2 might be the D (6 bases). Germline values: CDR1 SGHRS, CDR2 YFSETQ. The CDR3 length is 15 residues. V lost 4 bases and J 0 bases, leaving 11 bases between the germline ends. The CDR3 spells CASSSSGLAKNIQYF. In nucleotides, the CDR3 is TGCGCCAGCAGCAGTTCGGGACTAGCCAAAAACATTCAGTACTTC.